This entry describes one T cell receptor beta chain. Original processing notes: Reference gene primer amplification in the assay estimated nucleated cell counts. Generated by immunoSEQ multiplex PCR, the TCRdb table keeps only in-frame clones and is missing some. D and trimming were read from the DNA, whereas the V and J calls and clone size are those reported in that table. The profile shows about 63,000 clones, approximately 90% of them singletons. This specimen belongs to a study of blood T cell repertoires in COVID-19. The CDR3 length is 10 residues. The V end was cut by 10 bases, the J end by 8 bases, with 11 bases between.

The material sequenced was peripheral blood. This clonotype originated in a woman of 80 years or more with acute or convalescent COVID-19. V and J are TRBV12-3 or TRBV12-4 and TRBJ1-2; no reliable D call. For the CDR3, the DNA is TGTGCCACGGGGTGGGTAGGCTACACCTTC. Protein: CATGWVGYTF.